This T cell receptor beta chain was sequenced during a study of T-cell reconstitution after alpha-beta-depleted transplantation in children. Regarding the study as a whole: Fresh T-cell production supplied most of the T-cell counts and diversity seen one year after transplant. There were reportedly several hundred expanded graft clones from which alpha-beta T cells came about two months after transplant. For some patients, TCRbeta diversity was high at day 60 because of recipient T cells and thymic progenitors that survived.

Looked up from germline, CDR1 is DFQATT and CDR2 is SNEGSKA (reference sequence). The CDR3 covers 15 residues. With V trimmed by 1 base and J by 4 bases, 7 bases remained unmatched. Of note for this clonotype: Its matching antigen is unknown.

The library targeted TCRbeta and was prepared with unique molecular identifiers. Each CDR3 protein gets one entry after TCRdb re-called the PCR reads with MiXCR. There are about 470,000 distinct CDR3 sequences in the sample; 43% occur only once, and approximately 30% lies in the top ten. The chain employs TRBV20-1 and TRBJ2-3, with 8 bases aligning to TRBD2. The receptor's source is a girl aged 2-10 years with aplastic anemia, due to receive a stem cell transplant. This material consisted of PBMCs, taken before TCRalphabeta/CD19-depleted stem cell transplant. DNA of the CDR3: TGCAGTGCTAGAGCGGTAGCGGGGAGGTCAGATACGCAGTATTTT. As protein: CSARAVAGRSDTQYF.